This entry describes one T cell receptor beta chain. Its target is unknown. The source of the sample is a study of T cells after yellow fever vaccination. Study-wide results and caveats: Reappearing after the booster were most of the clones from primary vaccination (96% CD4, 75% to 90% CD8).

They built TCR cDNA with 5'RACE template switching, a step that put in a universal primer site and UMIs. TCRdb used MiXCR to reprocess the 5' RACE reads, holding one entry per CDR3 protein. The sample includes 250,000 to 350,000 distinct CDR3 sequences, about 6.6% of them seen just once. With 5 bases removed from V and 6 bases from J, the gap between germline ends came to 15 bases. In germline, CDR1 is SGHRS, CDR2 YFSETQ. The CDR3 loop spans 13 amino acids. The source is a young man who received the YFV17D yellow fever vaccine. This specimen consisted of PBMCs, obtained more than 35 days after the first yellow fever vaccination. The chain combines TRBV5-1 with TRBJ2-7; tentative D call: TRBD2 (6 bases). CDR3 in DNA: TGCGCCAGCAGTCGGGACTTAGATGCCGAGCAGTACTTC. This sequence encodes CASSRDLDAEQYF.